A single sample is the source of the 10 T cell receptor beta chains below, sequenced in a study of T cell responses to AZD1222 COVID-19 vaccine. This table comes from immunoSEQ multiplex PCR, and its TCRdb copy is limited to in-frame clones, with some not included. Among 100,000 or so clones listed, 87% were seen once. Material: peripheral blood, obtained on day 0 of AZD1222 vaccination. All receptors derive from an adult in good health.

In regard to this clone: The sample has other DNA sequences that encode this CDR3 too. The gene calls are TRBV12-3 or TRBV12-4 and TRBJ1-1, with no clear D. This CDR3 is built from 13 residues. The germline V and J ends were trimmed by 3 bases and 1 base, with 6 bases remaining between them. In DNA form, the CDR3 reads TGTGCCAGCAGTTTTGGGCAGAACACTGAAGCTTTCTTT. Its translation: CASSFGQNTEAFF.

The gene calls are TRBV28 and TRBJ2-7; D is undetermined. Deletions cut 6 bases from V and 3 bases from J, with 9 bases between. The germline V gene encodes CDR1 MDHEN and CDR2 SYDVKM. This CDR3 has 12 residues. DNA of the CDR3: TGTGCCAGCAGGGGCGGATTCTACGAGCAGTACTTC. The encoded protein is CASRGGFYEQYF.

The rearrangement joins TRBV19 to TRBJ1-3; D is unresolved. This CDR3 has 11 amino acids. V lost 6 bases and J lost 4, with 4 bases in between. Germline V CDR1 and CDR2: LNHDA, SQIVND (reference sequence). The CDR3 protein is CASRSGNTIYF. The CDR3 nucleotides are TGTGCCAGTAGGTCCGGAAACACCATATATTTT.

This clone was detected once. CDR3 coding DNA: TGTGCCAGCAGTACGGTTTACGAGCAGTACTTC. As protein: CASSTVYEQYF. The J gene is TRBJ2-7, the V gene TRBV6-5; D remains ambiguous. CDR1 and CDR2 from the germline V gene are MNHEY and SVGAGI. The V and J ends lost 5 bases and 4 bases respectively, with 6 bases between them. The CDR3 sequence is 11 residues long.

The chain links TRBV10-3 to TRBJ1-1, with TRBD1 identical over 12 bases. Germline CDR1 ENHRY, CDR2 SYGVKD. The CDR3 extends over 14 amino acids. V gave up 6 bases and J gave up 7 bases; unmatched junction bases: 6. DNA of the CDR3: TGTGCCATCAGCCAGGGACAGGGGGCTGGTGAAGCTTTCTTT. Residues: CAISQGQGAGEAFF.

The V gene is TRBV12-3 or TRBV12-4, the J gene TRBJ1-2; D is ambiguous. V was trimmed by 5 bases and J by 4 bases, leaving 11 bases between them. The CDR3 loop spans 13 amino acids. CDR3 sequence: CASSPDSSYGYTF. CDR3 nucleotide sequence: TGTGCCAGCAGTCCGGACTCCTCCTATGGCTACACCTTC.

The genes are TRBV2 and TRBJ1-2; D is perhaps TRBD1 (5 bases). The germline CDR1 and CDR2 sequences are SNHLY and FYNNEI. V gave up 6 bases and J gave up 7 bases, with 15 bases separating them. This CDR3 spans 13 amino acids. The CDR3 DNA follows: TGTGCCAGCAGCGGAGAGCAGGGCGTTGGCTACACCTTC. Translation gives CASSGEQGVGYTF. The complete variable domain, with remaining parts taken from reference TRBV2 and TRBJ1-2, reads EPEVTQTPSHQVTQMGQEVILRCVPISNHLYFYWYRQILGQKVEFLVSFYNNEISEKSEIFDDQFSVERPDGSNFTLKIRSTKLEDSAMYFCASSGEQGVGYTFGSGTRLTVV.

The chain carries TRBV5-1 and TRBJ2-7; 9 nucleotides line up with TRBD2. This CDR3 is 16 amino acids long. Germline CDR1 and CDR2: SGHRS and YFSETQ. V gave up 4 bases and J gave up 6 bases; unmatched junction bases: 14. The CDR3 DNA is TGCGCCAGCAGCCCCTACGGCGGGAGGGTGGGGGGCGAGCAGTACTTC. Protein sequence: CASSPYGGRVGGEQYF.

J is TRBJ1-3 and V is TRBV19; no clear D. From germline, CDR1 is LNHDA and CDR2 SQIVND (reference sequence). The CDR3 is 15 amino acids. V dropped 4 bases and J dropped 0 bases, with 10 bases sitting between them. The CDR3 coding sequence is TGTGCCAGTAGTAGTCCGGATCTCTCTGGAAACACCATATATTTT. Residues: CASSSPDLSGNTIYF.

This sequence joins TRBV27 and TRBJ2-1, with 7 bases fitting TRBD2. Germline V gene sequence: CDR1 MNHEY, CDR2 SMNVEV (reference sequence). Trimming took 5 bases from V and 5 from J; bases not matched to a gene: 3. The length of the CDR3 is 13 residues. This chain's CDR3 is CASSGEGNNEQFF. As DNA, the CDR3 is TGTGCCAGCAGTGGGGAGGGTAACAATGAGCAGTTCTTC.